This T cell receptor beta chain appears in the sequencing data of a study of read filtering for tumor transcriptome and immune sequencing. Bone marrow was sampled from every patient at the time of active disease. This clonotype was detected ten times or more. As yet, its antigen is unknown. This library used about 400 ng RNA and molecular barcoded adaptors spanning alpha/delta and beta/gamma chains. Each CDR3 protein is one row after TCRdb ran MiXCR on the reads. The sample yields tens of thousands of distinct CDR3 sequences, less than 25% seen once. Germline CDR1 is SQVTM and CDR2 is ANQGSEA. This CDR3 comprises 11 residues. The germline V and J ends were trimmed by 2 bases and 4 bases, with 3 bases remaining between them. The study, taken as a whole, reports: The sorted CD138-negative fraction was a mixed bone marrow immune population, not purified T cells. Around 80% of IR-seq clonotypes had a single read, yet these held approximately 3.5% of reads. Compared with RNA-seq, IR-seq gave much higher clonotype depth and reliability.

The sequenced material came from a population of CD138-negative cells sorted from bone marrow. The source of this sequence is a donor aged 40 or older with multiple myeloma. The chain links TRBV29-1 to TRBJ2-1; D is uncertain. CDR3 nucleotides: TGCAGCGTTGAATCATACAATGAGCAGTTCTTC. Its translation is CSVESYNEQFF.